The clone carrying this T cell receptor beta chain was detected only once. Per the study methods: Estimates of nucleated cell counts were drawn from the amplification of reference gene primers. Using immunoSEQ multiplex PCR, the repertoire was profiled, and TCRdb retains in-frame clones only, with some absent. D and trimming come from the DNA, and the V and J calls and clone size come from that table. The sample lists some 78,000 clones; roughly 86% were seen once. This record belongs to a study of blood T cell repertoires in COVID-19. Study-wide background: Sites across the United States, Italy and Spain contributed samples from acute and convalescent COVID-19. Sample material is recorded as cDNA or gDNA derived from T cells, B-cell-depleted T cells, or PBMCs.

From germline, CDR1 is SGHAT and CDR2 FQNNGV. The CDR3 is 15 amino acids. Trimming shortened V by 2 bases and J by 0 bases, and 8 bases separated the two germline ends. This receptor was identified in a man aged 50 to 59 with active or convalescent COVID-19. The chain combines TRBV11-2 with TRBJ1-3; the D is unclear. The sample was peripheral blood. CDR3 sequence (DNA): TGTGCCAGCAGCTTAATGGCTTACTCTGGAAACACCATATATTTT. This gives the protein CASSLMAYSGNTIYF.